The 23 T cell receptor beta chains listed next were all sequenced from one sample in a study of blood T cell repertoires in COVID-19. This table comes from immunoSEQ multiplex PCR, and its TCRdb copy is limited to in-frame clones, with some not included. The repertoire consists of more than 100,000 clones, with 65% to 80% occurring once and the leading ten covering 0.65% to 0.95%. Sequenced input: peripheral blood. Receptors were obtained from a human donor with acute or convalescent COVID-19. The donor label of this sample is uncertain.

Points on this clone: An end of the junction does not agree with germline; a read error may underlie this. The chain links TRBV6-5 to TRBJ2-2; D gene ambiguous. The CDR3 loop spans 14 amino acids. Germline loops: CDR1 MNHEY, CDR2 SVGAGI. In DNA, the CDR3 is TGTGCCAGCAGTTACGGGCTTAACACCGAGGAGCTGTTTTTT. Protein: CASSYGLNTEELFF.

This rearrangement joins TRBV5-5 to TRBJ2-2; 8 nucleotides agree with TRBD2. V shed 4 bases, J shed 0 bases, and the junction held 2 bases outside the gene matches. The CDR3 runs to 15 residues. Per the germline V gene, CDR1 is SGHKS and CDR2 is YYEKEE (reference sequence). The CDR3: CASSPGGSNTGELFF. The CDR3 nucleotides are TGTGCCAGCAGCCCGGGGGGGTCGAACACCGGGGAGCTGTTTTTT.

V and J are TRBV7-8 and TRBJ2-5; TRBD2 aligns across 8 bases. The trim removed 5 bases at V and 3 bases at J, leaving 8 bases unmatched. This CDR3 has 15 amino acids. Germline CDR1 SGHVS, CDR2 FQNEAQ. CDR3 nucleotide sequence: TGTGCCAGCAGCCTCGGACTAGCTGAGAAAGAGACCCAGTACTTC. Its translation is CASSLGLAEKETQYF.

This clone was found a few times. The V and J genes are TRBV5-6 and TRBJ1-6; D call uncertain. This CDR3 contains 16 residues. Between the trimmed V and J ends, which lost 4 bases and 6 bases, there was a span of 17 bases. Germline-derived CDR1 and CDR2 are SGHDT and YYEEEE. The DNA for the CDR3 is TGTGCCAGCAGCCTCCGGGCGTTACGGGGTAATTCACCCCTCCACTTT. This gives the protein CASSLRALRGNSPLHF.

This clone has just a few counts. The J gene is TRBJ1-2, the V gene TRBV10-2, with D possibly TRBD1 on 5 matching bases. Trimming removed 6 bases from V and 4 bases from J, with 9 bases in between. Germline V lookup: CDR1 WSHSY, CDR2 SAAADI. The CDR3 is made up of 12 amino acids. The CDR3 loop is CASRPGGYGYTF. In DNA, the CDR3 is TGCGCCAGCAGGCCGGGGGGCTATGGCTACACCTTC.

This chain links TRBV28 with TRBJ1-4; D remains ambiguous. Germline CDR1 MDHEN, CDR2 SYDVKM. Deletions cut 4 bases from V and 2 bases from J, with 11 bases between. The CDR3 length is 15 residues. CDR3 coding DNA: TGTGCCAGCAGTTCCGCGGGATATACTAATGAAAAACTGTTTTTT. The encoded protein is CASSSAGYTNEKLFF.

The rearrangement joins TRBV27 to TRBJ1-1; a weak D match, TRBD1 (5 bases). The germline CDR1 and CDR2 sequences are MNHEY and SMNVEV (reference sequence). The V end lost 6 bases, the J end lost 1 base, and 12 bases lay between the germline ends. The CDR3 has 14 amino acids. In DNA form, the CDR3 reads TGTGCCAGCAGCTCTTTGGGGGGGAACACTGAAGCTTTCTTT. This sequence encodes CASSSLGGNTEAFF.

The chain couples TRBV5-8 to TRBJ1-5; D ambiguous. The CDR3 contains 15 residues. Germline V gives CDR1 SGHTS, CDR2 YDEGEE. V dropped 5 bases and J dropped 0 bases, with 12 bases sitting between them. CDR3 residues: CASSQVRYSNQPQHF. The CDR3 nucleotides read TGTGCCAGCAGTCAGGTTCGGTATAGCAATCAGCCCCAGCATTTT. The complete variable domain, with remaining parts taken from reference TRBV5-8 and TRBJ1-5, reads EAGVTQSPTHLIKTRGQQATLRCSPISGHTSVYWYQQALGLGLQFLLWYDEGEERNRGNFPPRFSGRQFPNYSSELNVNALELEDSALYLCASSQVRYSNQPQHFGDGTRLSIL.

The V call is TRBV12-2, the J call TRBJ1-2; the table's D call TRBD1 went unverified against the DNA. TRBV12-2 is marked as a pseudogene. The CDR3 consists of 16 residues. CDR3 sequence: CASRLDPGQGNYGYTF. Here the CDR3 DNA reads TGTGCAAGTCGCTTAGATCCTGGGCAGGGCAACTATGGCTACACCTTC.

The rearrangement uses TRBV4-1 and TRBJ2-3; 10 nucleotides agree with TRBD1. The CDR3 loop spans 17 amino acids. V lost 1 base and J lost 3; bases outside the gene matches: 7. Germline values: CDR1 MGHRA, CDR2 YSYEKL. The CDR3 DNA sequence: TGCGCCAGCAGCCAAGTGTTCGGGACAGGGGTAACAGATACGCAGTATTTT. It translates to CASSQVFGTGVTDTQYF.

CDR3 in amino acids: CASTVMTGTNGYTF. The CDR3 coding sequence is TGTGCCAGCACTGTGATGACGGGTACTAATGGCTACACCTTC. V and J are TRBV2 and TRBJ1-2, with D unresolved. The germline gives CDR1 SNHLY, CDR2 FYNNEI. The V gene lost 7 bases and the J gene lost 6 bases, with 18 bases spanning the gap. The CDR3 length is 14 residues.

CDR3 loop: CASSFETVGTGELFF. The CDR3 DNA reads as TGTGCCAGCAGCTTCGAGACAGTCGGAACCGGGGAGCTGTTTTTT. The genes are TRBV5-5 and TRBJ2-2; possible D gene TRBD1, 5 bases. The germline gives CDR1 SGHKS, CDR2 YYEKEE (reference sequence). CDR3 length equals 15 residues. V lost 2 bases, J lost 5 bases, and 13 bases lay in between.

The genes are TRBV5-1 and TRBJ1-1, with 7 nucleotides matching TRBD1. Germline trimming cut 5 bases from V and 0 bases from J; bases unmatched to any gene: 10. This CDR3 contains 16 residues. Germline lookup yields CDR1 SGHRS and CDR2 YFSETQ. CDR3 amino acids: CASRPVYRGMNTEAFF. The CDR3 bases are TGCGCCAGCAGACCCGTTTACAGGGGCATGAACACTGAAGCTTTCTTT.

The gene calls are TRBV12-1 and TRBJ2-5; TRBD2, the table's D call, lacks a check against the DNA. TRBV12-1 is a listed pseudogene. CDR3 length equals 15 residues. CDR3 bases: TGTGCCAGCAGCCCCCACTCCGATTCCATAGAGACCCAGTACTTC. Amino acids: CASSPHSDSIETQYF.

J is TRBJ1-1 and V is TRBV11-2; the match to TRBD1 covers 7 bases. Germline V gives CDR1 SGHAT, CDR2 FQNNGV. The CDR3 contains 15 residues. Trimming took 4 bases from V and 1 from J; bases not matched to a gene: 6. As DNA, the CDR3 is TGTGCCAGCAGCTCTCAGGGGGGAACGAACACTGAAGCTTTCTTT. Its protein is CASSSQGGTNTEAFF.

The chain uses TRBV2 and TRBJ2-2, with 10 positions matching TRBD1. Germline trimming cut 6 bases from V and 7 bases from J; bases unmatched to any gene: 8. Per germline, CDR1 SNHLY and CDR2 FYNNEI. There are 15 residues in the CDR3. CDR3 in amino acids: CASRKRDRGGGELFF. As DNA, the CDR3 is TGTGCCAGCAGGAAACGGGACAGGGGCGGCGGGGAGCTGTTTTTT. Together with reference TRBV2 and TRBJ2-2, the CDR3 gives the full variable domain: EPEVTQTPSHQVTQMGQEVILRCVPISNHLYFYWYRQILGQKVEFLVSFYNNEISEKSEIFDDQFSVERPDGSNFTLKIRSTKLEDSAMYFCASRKRDRGGGELFFGEGSRLTVL.

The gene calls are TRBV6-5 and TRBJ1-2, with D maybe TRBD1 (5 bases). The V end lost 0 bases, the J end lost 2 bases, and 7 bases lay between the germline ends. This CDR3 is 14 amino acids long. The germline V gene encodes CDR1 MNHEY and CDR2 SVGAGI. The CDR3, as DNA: TGTGCCAGCAGTTACTCGACAGAGAACTATGGCTACACCTTC. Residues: CASSYSTENYGYTF.

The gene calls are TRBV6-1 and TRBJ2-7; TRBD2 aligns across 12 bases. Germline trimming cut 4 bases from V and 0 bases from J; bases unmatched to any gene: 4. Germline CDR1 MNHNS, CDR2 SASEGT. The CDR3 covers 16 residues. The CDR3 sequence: CASSGTSGDSSYEQYV. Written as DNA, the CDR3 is TGTGCCAGCAGTGGGACTAGCGGGGACAGCTCCTACGAGCAGTACGTC.

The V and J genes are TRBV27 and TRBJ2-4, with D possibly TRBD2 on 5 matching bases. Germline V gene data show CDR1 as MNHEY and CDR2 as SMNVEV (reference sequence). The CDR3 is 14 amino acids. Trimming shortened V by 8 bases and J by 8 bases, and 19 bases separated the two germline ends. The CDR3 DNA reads TGTGCCAGCCCCCGGGAACTCTACTTGGACATTCAGTACTTC. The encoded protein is CASPRELYLDIQYF.

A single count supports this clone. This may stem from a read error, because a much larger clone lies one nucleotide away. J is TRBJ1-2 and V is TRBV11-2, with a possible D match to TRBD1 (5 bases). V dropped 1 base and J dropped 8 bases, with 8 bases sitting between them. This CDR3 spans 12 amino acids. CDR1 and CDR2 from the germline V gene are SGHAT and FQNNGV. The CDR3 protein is CASSLGREGYTF. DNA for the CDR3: TGTGCCAGCAGCTTAGGCAGGGAAGGCTACACCTTC.

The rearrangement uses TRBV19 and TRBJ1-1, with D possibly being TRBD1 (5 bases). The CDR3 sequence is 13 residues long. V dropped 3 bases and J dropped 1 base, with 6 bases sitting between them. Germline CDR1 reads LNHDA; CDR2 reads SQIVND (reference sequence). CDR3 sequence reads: CASSMGRNTEAFF. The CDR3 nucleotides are TGTGCCAGTAGTATGGGGCGGAACACTGAAGCTTTCTTT. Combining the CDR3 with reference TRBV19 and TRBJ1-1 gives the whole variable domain DGGITQSPKYLFRKEGQNVTLSCEQNLNHDAMYWYRQDPGQGLRLIYYSQIVNDFQKGDIAEGYSVSREKKESFPLTVTSAQKNPTAFYLCASSMGRNTEAFFGQGTRLTVV.

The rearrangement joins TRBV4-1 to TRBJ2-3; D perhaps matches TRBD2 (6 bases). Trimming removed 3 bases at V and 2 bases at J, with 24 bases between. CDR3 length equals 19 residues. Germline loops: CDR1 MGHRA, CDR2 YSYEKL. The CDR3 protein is CASSHPSRGAGRYTDTQYF. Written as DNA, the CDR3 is TGCGCCAGCAGCCACCCGTCGAGAGGAGCGGGTCGCTACACAGATACGCAGTATTTT.

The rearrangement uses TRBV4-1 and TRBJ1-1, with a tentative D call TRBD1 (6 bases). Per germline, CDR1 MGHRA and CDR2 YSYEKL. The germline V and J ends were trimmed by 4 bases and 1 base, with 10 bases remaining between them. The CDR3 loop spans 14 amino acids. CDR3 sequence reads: CASSLDRKNTEAFF. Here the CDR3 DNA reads TGCGCCAGCAGCCTTGACAGGAAGAACACTGAAGCTTTCTTT.